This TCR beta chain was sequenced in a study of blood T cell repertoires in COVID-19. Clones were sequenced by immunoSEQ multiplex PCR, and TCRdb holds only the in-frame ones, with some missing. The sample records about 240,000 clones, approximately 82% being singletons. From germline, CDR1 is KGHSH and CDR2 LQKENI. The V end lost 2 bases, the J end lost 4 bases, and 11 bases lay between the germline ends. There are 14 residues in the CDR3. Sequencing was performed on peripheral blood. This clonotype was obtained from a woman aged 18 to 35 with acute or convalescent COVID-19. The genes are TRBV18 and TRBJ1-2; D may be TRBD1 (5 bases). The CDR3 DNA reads TGTGCCAGCTCACCAACTGGGGGGACCTATGGCTACACCTTC. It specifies CASSPTGGTYGYTF.